This paragraph reports one T cell receptor (beta chain). The target antigen is unknown. The authors extracted RNA and reverse transcribed it into cDNA as the sequencing template. Profiled with immunoSEQ multiplex PCR; TCRdb holds only in-frame clones, not every one. Here the sample spans approximately 210,000 clones, around 56% being singletons. This specimen comes from a study of CD8+ T cells in alopecia areata. General observations from the study: Many expanded lesional clones remained in scalp and blood on tofacitinib.

The treatment: oral pan-JAK inhibitor, 5-10 mg twice daily. Source: CD4+ T cells sorted from blood, taken at week 4, from a patient treated with tofacitinib. This clonotype was sampled from a human donor with alopecia areata.

This chain's CDR3 is CASTTRQGVDEQFF. CDR3 nucleotide sequence: TGTGCCAGCACCACAAGACAGGGGGTTGATGAGCAGTTCTTC. This sequence joins TRBV5-4 and TRBJ2-1, with 9 bases that match TRBD1. The CDR3 runs 14 residues. The germline V gene encodes CDR1 SGHNT and CDR2 YYREEE (reference sequence). The V gene end was trimmed by 6 bases and the J gene end by 8 bases; junction bases not matched to a gene: 9. The whole variable domain, filled in from reference TRBV5-4 and TRBJ2-1, reads ETGVTQSPTHLIKTRGQQVTLRCSSQSGHNTVSWYQQALGQGPQFIFQYYREEENGRGNFPPRFSGLQFPNYSSELNVNALELDDSALYLCASTTRQGVDEQFFGPGTRLTVL.